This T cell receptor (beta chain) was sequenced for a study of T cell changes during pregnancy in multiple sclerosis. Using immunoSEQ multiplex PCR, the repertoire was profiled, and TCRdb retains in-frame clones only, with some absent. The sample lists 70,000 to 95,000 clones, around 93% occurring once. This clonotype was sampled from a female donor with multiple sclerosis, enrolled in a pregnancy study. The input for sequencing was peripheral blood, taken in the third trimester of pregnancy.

CDR3 nucleotides: TGTGCCAGTAGTATCTACCTGAGCTCCTACAATGAGCAGTTCTTC. Encoded protein: CASSIYLSSYNEQFF. V is TRBV19 and J is TRBJ2-1; D call uncertain. Germline V gene data show CDR1 as LNHDA and CDR2 as SQIVND (reference sequence). CDR3 length: 15 amino acids. Trimming took off 3 bases at V and 0 bases at J, with 9 bases between the two ends.